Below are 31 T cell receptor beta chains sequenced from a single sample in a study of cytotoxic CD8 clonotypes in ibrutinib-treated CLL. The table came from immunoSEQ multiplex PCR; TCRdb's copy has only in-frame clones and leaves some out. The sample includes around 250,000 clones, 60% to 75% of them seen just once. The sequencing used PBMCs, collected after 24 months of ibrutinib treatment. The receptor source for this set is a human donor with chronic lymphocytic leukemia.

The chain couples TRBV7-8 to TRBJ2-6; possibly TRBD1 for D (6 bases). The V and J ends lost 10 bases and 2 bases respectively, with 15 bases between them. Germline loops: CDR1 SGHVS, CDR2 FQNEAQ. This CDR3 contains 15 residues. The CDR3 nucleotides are TGTGCCACCTTCGCAGGGGCCCCTGGGGCCAACGTCCTGACTTTC. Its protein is CATFAGAPGANVLTF.

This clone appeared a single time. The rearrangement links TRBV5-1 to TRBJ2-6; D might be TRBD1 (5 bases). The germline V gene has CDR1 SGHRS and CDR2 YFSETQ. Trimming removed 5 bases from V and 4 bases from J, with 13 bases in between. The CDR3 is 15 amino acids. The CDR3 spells CASRVGALGANVLTF. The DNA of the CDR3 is TGCGCCAGCAGAGTAGGGGCGCTGGGGGCCAACGTCCTGACTTTC.

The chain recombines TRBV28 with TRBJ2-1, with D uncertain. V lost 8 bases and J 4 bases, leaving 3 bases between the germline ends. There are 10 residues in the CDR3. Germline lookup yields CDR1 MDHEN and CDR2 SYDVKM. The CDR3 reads CASAYNEQFF. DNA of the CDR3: TGTGCCAGCGCATACAATGAGCAGTTCTTC.

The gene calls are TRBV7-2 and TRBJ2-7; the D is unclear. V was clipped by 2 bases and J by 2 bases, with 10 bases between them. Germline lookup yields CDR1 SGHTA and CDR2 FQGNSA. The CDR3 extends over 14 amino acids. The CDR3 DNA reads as TGTGCCAGCAGCTTATTCTCCACCACCTACGAGCAGTACTTC. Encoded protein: CASSLFSTTYEQYF.

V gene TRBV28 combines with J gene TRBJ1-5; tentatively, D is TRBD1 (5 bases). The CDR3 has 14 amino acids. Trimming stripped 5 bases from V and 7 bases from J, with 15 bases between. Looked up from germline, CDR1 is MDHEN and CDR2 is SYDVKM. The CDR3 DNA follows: TGTGCCAGCAGTCCCCCTCAGGGTTTCCAGCCCCAGCATTTT. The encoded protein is CASSPPQGFQPQHF.

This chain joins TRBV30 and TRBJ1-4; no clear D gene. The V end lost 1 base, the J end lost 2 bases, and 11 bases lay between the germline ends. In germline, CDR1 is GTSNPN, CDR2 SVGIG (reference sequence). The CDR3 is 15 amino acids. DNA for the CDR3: TGTGCCTGGAGTGGTGGGCTTTCGACTAATGAAAAACTGTTTTTT. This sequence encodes CAWSGGLSTNEKLFF.

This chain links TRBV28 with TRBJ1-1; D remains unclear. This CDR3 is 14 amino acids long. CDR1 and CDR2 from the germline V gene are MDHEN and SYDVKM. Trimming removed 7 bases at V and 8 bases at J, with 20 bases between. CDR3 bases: TGTGCCAGCATACGTTGGACGAGCGGCCCCGAAGCTTTCTTT. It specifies CASIRWTSGPEAFF.

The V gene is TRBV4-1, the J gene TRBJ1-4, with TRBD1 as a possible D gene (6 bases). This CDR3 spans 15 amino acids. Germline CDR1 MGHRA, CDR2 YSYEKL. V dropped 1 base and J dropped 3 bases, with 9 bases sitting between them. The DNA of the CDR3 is TGCGCCAGCAGCCAAGGGGCAGGGGCTAATGAAAAACTGTTTTTT. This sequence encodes CASSQGAGANEKLFF.

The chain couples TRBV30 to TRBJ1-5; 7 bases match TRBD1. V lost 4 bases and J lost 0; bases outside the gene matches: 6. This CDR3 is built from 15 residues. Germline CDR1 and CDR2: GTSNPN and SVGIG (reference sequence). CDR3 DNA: TGTGCCTGGAAACAGGGGACCTATAGCAATCAGCCCCAGCATTTT. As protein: CAWKQGTYSNQPQHF.

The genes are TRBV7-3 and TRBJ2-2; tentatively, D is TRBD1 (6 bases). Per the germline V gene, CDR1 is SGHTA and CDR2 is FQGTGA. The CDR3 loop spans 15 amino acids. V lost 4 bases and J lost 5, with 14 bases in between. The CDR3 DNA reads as TGTGCCAGCAGCTCCAACAGGGCTCGAACCGGGGAGCTGTTTTTT. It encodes CASSSNRARTGELFF.

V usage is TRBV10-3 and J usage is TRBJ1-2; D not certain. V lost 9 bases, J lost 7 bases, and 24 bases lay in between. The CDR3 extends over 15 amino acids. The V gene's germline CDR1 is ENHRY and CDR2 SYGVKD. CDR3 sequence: CAIAPVAADLSGYTF. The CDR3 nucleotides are TGTGCCATTGCGCCCGTGGCGGCAGATCTCTCTGGCTACACCTTC.

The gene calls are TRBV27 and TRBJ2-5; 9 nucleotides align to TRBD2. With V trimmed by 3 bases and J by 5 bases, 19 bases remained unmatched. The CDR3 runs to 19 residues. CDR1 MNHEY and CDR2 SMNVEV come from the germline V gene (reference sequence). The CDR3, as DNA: TGTGCCAGCAGTTTCACCATACCCGGGGGAGCGGGAGGTAGTGAGACCCAGTACTTC. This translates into CASSFTIPGGAGGSETQYF.

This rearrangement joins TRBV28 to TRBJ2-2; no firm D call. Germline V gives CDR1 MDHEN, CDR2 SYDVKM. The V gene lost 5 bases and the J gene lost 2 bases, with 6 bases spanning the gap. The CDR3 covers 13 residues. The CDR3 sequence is CASSPPNTGELFF. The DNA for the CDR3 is TGTGCCAGCAGTCCCCCCAACACCGGGGAGCTGTTTTTT.

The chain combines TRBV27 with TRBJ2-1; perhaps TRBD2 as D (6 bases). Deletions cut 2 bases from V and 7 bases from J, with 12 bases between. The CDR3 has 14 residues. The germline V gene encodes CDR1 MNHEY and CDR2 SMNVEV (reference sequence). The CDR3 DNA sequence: TGTGCCAGCAGTTTAGGGCAGGGAGGTAATGAGCAGTTCTTC. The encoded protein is CASSLGQGGNEQFF.

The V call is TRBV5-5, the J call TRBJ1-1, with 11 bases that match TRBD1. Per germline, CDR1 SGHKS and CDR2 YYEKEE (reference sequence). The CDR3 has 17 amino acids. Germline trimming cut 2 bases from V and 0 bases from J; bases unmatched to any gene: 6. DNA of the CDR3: TGTGCCAGCAGCTTCCCGGACAGGGGGCTGTTGAACACTGAAGCTTTCTTT. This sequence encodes CASSFPDRGLLNTEAFF. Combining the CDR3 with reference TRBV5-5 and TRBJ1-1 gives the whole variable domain DAGVTQSPTHLIKTRGQQVTLRCSPISGHKSVSWYQQVLGQGPQFIFQYYEKEERGRGNFPDRFSARQFPNYSSELNVNALLLGDSALYLCASSFPDRGLLNTEAFFGQGTRLTVV.

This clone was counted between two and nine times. The CDR3 is CASVAAGNEQFF. The CDR3 coding sequence is TGTGCCAGCGTCGCAGCTGGTAATGAGCAGTTCTTC. The chain carries TRBV2 and TRBJ2-1; D gene uncertain. This CDR3 has 12 residues. V was clipped by 8 bases and J by 7 bases, with 12 bases between them. Germline V gene sequence: CDR1 SNHLY, CDR2 FYNNEI.

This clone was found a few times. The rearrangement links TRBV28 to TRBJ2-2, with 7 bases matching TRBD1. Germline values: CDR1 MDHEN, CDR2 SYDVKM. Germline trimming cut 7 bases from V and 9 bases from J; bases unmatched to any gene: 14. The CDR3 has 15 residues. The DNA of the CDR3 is TGTGCCAGCACCGACAGGGTTGACTACCCCCGGGAGCTGTTTTTT. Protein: CASTDRVDYPRELFF. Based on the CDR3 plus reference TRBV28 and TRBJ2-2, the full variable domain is DVKVTQSSRYLVKRTGEKVFLECVQDMDHENMFWYRQDPGLGLRLIYFSYDVKMKEKGDIPEGYSVSREKKERFSLILESASTNQTSMYLCASTDRVDYPRELFFGEGSRLTVL.

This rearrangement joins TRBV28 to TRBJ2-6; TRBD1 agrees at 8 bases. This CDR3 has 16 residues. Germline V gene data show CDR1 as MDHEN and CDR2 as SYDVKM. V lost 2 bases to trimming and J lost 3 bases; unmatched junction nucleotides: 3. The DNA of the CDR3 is TGTGCCAGCAGTTTAACAGGGGGTGGTGGGGCCAACGTCCTGACTTTC. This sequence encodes CASSLTGGGGANVLTF.

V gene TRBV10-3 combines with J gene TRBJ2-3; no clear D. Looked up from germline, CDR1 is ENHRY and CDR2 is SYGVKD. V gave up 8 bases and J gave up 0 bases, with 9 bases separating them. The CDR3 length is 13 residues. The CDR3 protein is CAIRSGSTDTQYF. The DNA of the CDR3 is TGTGCCATCCGGAGTGGAAGCACAGATACGCAGTATTTT.

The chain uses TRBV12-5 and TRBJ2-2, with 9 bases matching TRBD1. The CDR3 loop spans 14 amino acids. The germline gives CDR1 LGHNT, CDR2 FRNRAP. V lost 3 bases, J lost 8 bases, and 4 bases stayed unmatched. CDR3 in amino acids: CASGFDRGTGELFF. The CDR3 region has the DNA TGTGCTAGTGGTTTTGACAGGGGGACAGGGGAGCTGTTTTTT.

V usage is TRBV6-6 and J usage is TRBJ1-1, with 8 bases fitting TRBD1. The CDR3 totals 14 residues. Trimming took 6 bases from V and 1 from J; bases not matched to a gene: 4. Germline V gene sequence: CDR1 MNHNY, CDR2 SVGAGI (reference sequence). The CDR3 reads CASRGQGGNTEAFF. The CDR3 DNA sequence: TGTGCCAGCAGAGGACAGGGCGGGAACACTGAAGCTTTCTTT.

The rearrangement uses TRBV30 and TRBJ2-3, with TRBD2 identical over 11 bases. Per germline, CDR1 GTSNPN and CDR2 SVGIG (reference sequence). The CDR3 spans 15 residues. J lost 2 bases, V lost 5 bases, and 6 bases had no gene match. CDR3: CAWARLAGYTDTQYF. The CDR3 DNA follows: TGTGCCTGGGCCAGACTAGCGGGATACACAGATACGCAGTATTTT.

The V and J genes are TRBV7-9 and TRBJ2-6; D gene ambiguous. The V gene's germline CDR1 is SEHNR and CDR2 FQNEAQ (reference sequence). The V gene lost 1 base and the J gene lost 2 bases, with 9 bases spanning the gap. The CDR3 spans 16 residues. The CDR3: CASSLGLSAGANVLTF. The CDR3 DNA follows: TGTGCCAGCAGCTTAGGGTTAAGTGCTGGGGCCAACGTCCTGACTTTC.

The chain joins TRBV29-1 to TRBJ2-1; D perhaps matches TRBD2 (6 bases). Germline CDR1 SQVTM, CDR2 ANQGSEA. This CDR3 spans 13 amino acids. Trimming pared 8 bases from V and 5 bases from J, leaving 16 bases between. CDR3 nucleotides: TGCAGCTATTCGGGACTCCTCAACAATGAGCAGTTCTTC. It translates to CSYSGLLNNEQFF.

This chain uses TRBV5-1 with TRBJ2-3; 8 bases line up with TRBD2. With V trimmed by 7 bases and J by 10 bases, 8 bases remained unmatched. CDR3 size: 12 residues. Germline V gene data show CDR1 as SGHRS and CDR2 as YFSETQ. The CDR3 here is CASSLGREAQYF. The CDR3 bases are TGCGCCAGCTCCCTTGGGCGGGAGGCGCAGTATTTT.

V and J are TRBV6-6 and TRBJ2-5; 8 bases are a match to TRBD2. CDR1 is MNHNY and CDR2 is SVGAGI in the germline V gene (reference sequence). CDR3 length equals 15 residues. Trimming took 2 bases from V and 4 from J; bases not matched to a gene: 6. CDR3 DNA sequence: TGTGCCAGCAGTTACGAGCGGGGGACGTCAGAGACCCAGTACTTC. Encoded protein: CASSYERGTSETQYF.

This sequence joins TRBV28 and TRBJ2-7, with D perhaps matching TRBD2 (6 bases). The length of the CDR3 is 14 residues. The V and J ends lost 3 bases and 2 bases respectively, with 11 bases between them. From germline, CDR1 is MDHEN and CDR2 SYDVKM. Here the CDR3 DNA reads TGTGCCAGCAGTTTTGAACTAGCCGCCTACGAGCAGTACTTC. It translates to CASSFELAAYEQYF.

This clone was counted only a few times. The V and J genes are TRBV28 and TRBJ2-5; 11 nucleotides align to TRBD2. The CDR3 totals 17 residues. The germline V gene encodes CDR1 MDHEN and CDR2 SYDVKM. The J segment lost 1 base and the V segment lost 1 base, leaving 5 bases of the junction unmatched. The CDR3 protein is CASSLYGTSGVQETQYF. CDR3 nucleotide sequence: TGTGCCAGCAGTTTATATGGGACTAGCGGAGTCCAAGAGACCCAGTACTTC.

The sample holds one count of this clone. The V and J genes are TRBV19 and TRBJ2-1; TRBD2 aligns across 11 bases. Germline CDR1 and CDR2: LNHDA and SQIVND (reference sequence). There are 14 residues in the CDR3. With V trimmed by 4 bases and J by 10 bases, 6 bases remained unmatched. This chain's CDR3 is CASSTLAGGTEQFF. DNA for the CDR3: TGTGCCAGTAGTACCCTAGCGGGAGGTACCGAGCAGTTCTTC.

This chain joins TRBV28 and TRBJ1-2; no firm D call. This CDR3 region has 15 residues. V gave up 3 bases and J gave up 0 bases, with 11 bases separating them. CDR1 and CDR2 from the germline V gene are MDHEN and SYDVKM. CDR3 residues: CASSFLGRSNYGYTF. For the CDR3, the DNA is TGTGCCAGCAGTTTCCTCGGACGGTCTAACTATGGCTACACCTTC.

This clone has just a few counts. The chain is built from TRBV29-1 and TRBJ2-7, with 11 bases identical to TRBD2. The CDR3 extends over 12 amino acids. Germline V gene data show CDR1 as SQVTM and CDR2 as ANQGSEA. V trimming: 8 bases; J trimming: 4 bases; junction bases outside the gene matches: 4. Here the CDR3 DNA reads TGCAGCTTTCGGACTAGCGGGTACGAGCAGTACTTC. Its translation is CSFRTSGYEQYF.